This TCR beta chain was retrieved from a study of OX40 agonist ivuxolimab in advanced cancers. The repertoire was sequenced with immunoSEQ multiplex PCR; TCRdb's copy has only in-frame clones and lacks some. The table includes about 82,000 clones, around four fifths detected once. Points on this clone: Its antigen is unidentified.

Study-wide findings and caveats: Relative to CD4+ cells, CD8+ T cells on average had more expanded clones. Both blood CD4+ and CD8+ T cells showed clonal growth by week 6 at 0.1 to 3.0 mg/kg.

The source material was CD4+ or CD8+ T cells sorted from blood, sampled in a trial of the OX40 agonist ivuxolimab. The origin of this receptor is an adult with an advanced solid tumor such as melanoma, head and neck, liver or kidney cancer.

The CDR3 here is CASSLAGANVLTF. The CDR3 nucleotides are TGTGCCAGCAGCTTGGCTGGGGCCAACGTCCTGACTTTC. This chain links TRBV5-4 with TRBJ2-6; the D is unclear. The germline gives CDR1 SGHNT, CDR2 YYREEE (reference sequence). This CDR3 comprises 13 residues. The V and J ends lost 0 bases and 2 bases respectively, with 0 bases between them.